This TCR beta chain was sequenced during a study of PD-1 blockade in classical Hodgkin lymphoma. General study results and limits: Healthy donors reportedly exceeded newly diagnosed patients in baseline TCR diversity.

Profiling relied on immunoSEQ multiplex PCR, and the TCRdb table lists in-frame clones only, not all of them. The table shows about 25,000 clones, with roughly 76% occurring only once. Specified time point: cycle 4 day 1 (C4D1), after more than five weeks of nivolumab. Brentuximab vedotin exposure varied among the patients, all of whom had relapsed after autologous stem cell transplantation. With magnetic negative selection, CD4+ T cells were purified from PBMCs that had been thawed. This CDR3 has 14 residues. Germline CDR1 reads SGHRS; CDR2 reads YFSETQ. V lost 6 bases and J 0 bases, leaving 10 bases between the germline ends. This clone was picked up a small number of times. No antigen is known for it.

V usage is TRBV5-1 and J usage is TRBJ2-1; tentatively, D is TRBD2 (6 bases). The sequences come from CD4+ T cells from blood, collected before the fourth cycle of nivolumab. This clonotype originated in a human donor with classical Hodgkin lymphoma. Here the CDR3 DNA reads TGCGCCAGCAAGGGACTCAGCTCCTACAATGAGCAGTTCTTC. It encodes CASKGLSSYNEQFF.